This is a list of T cell receptor beta chains from one sample in a study of T cell changes during pregnancy in multiple sclerosis. Method: immunoSEQ multiplex PCR; TCRdb's copy keeps in-frame clones and lacks some. The repertoire holds some 74,000 clones, approximately 92% seen once, with about 2% in the top ten. Sequencing was performed on peripheral blood, taken before pregnancy. All receptors come from a female donor with multiple sclerosis, enrolled in a pregnancy study. The CDR3 runs from the conserved cysteine through the conserved F or W. Each record gives: J gene, V gene, CDR3 protein.

TRBJ1-1 | TRBV7-6 | CASSLEQGGNTEAFF
TRBJ2-2 | TRBV6-5 | CATHPTGGGTGELFF
TRBJ2-7 | TRBV7-2 | CASSLGSGTGSYEQYF
TRBJ1-5 | TRBV2 | CASNRGNQPQHF
TRBJ2-2 | TRBV18 | CASSRGQGANTGELFF
TRBJ2-1 | TRBV7-6 | CASSPRQKAYNEQFF
TRBJ1-2 | TRBV29-1 | CSVLRQGANGYTF
TRBJ2-3 | TRBV14 | CASSPTSYSTDTQYF
TRBJ2-7 | TRBV13 | CASSPRTSGIHEQYF
TRBJ2-7 | TRBV28 | CASSPQGFEQYF
TRBJ1-1 | TRBV27 | CASSLSFGSGGEAFF
TRBJ2-7 | TRBV6-5 | CASSFRLAGGPYEQYF
TRBJ2-3 | TRBV30 | CAWSPTGGDLTDTQYF
TRBJ2-1 | TRBV19 | CASSRTPGDEQFF
TRBJ1-2 | TRBV7-6 | CASSLYVGGDAYGYTF
TRBJ2-3 | TRBV25-1 | CASSAVQGRADTQYF
TRBJ2-1 | TRBV19 | CASSPLREVPYNEQFF
TRBJ2-7 | TRBV11-2 | CASSLGVTSGAYEQYF
TRBJ2-7 | TRBV29-1 | CSVEAPGTGVHEQYF
TRBJ1-4 | TRBV25-1 | CASSEPTGADNEKLFF
TRBJ2-5 | TRBV13 | CASSPYDGGAKETQYF
TRBJ2-1 | TRBV4-2 | CASSQDLSGRTPSYNEQFF
TRBJ2-5 | TRBV6-6 | CAGSKTGPETQYF
TRBJ2-5 | TRBV7-2 | CASRSVVTQYF
TRBJ1-2 | TRBV30 | CAWSSGGNGVYTF
TRBJ2-3 | TRBV27 | CASSWSSGSADTQYF
TRBJ2-1 | TRBV9 | CASSAQPGLAGHEQFF